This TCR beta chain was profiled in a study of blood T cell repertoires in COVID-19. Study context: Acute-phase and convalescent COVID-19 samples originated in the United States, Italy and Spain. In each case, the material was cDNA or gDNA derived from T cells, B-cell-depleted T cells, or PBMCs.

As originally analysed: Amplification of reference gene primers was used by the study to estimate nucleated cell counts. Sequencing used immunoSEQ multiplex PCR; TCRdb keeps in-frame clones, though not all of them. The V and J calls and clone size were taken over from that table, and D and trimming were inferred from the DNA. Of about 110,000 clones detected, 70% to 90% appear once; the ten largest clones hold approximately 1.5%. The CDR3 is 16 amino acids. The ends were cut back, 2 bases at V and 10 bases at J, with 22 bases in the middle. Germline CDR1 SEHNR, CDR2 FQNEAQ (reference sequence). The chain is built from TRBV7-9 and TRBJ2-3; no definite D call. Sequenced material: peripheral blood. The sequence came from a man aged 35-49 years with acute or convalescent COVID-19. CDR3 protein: CASSLKTQNRKAAQYF. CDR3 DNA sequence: TGTGCCAGCAGCTTAAAAACCCAAAACCGCAAGGCGGCGCAGTATTTT.